This T cell receptor beta chain came from a study of Graves' ophthalmopathy and Graves' hyperthyroidism. At the level of the study: Peripheral blood was gathered at first diagnosis, ahead of any treatment whatsoever.

Excluded: other autoimmune disease, uncontrolled infection, pregnancy or lactation. Of note for this clonotype: Given a much more abundant clone one base away, this may be a read error.

CDR3 regions of TCR beta were amplified from RNA transcripts. Scientists carried out first-round RT-PCR using HTBI primers and then a second-round multiplex PCR. TCRdb reprocessed the multiplex PCR reads via MiXCR and lists one record per CDR3 protein. There are almost 750,000 distinct CDR3 sequences in the sample; roughly two fifths occur only once, and roughly 45% lies in the top ten. Germline V lookup: CDR1 LNHNV, CDR2 YYDKDF (reference sequence). The junction had 5 bases not matched to a gene; V was cut back by 4 bases and J by 2 bases. The CDR3 contains 15 residues. What was sequenced was peripheral blood. This TCR derives from an adult man with Graves' ophthalmopathy. The V call is TRBV15, the J call TRBJ2-5, with 9 bases that match TRBD1. The DNA for the CDR3 is TGTGCCACCAGCAAAATGGACAGGGGACAAGAGACCCAGTACTTC. It specifies CATSKMDRGQETQYF.